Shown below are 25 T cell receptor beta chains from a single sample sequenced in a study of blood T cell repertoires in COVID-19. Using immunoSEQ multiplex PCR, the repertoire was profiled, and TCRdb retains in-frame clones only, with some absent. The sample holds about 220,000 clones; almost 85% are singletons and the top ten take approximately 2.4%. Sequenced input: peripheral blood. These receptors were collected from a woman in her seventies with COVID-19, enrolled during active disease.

CDR3 nucleotide sequence: TGTGCCAGCAGTTACGGGGGGGATGTGAACACCATATATTTT. It encodes CASSYGGDVNTIYF. J is TRBJ1-3 and V is TRBV6-6; D may be TRBD1 (5 bases). Between the trimmed V and J ends, which lost 2 bases and 7 bases, there was a span of 12 bases. Germline CDR1 MNHNY, CDR2 SVGAGI (reference sequence). The length of the CDR3 is 14 residues.

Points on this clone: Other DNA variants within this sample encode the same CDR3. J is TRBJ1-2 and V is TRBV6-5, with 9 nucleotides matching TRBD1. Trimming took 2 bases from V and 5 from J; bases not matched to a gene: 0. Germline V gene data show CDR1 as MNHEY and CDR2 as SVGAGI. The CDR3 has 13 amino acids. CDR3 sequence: CASSYDRGYGYTF. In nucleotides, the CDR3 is TGTGCCAGCAGTTACGACAGGGGGTATGGCTACACCTTC.

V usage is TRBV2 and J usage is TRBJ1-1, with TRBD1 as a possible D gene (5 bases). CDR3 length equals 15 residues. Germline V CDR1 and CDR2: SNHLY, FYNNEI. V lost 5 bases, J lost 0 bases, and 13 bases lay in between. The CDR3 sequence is CASSLRGGLNTEAFF. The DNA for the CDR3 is TGTGCCAGCAGTCTTCGCGGGGGGTTGAACACTGAAGCTTTCTTT. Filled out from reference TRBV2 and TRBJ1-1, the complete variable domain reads EPEVTQTPSHQVTQMGQEVILRCVPISNHLYFYWYRQILGQKVEFLVSFYNNEISEKSEIFDDQFSVERPDGSNFTLKIRSTKLEDSAMYFCASSLRGGLNTEAFFGQGTRLTVV.

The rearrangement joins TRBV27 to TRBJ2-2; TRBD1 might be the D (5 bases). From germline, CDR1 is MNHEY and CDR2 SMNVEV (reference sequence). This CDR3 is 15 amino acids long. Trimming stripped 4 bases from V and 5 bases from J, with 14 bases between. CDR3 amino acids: CASSWQGTRTGELFF. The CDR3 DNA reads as TGTGCCAGCAGTTGGCAGGGAACACGGACCGGGGAGCTGTTTTTT.

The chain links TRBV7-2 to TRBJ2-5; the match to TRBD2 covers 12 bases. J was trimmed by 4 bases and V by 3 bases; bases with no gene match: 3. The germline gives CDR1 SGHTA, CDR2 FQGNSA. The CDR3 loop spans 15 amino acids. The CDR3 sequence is CASSFLAGGVETQYF. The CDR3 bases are TGTGCCAGCAGCTTCCTAGCGGGGGGGGTAGAGACCCAGTACTTC.

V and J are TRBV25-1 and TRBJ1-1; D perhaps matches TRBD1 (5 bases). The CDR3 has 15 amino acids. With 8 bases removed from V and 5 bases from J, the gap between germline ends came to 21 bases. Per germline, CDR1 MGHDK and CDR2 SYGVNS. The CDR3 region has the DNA TGTGCCAGCGGACGGCGGGGACCCCCGGGAACTGAAGCTTTCTTT. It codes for CASGRRGPPGTEAFF. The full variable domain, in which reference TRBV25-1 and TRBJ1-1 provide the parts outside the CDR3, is EADIYQTPRYLVIGTGKKITLECSQTMGHDKMYWYQQDPGMELHLIHYSYGVNSTEKGDLSSESTVSRIRTEHFPLTLESARPSHTSQYLCASGRRGPPGTEAFFGQGTRLTVV.

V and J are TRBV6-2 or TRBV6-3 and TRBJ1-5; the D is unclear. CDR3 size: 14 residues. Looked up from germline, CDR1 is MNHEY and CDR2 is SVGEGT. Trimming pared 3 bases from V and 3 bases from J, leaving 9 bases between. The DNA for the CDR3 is TGTGCCAGCAGTTATAGTTCCTACAATCAGCCCCAGCATTTT. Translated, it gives CASSYSSYNQPQHF.

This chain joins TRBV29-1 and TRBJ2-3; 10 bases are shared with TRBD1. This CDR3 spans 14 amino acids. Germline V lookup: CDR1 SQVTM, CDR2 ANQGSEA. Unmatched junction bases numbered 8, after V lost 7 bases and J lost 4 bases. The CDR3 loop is CSALRDRGPDTQYF. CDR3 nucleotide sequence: TGCAGCGCACTTCGGGACAGGGGACCAGATACGCAGTATTTT.

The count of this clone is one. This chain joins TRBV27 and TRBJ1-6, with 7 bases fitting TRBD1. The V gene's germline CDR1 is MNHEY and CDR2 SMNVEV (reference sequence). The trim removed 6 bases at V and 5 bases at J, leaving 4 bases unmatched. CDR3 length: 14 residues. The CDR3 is CASSRDRDNSPLHF. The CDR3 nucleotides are TGTGCCAGCAGCCGGGACAGAGATAATTCACCCCTCCACTTT.

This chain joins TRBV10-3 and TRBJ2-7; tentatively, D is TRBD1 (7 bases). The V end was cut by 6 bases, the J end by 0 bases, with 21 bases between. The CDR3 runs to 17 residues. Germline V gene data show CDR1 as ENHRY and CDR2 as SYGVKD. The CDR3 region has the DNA TGTGCCATCAGCCAAGGAGGGACAGCCCTGAGCTCCTACGAGCAGTACTTC. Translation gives CAISQGGTALSSYEQYF.

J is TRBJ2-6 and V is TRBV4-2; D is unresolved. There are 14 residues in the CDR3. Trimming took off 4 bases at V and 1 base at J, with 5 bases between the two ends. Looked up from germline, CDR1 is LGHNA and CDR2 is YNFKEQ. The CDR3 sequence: CASSPVSGANVLTF. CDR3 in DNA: TGTGCCAGCAGCCCGGTGTCTGGGGCCAACGTCCTGACTTTC.

As DNA, the CDR3 is TGTGCCAGCAGCTTATGGCAGGGGGCGGGGAACACTGAAGCTTTCTTT. Translated, it gives CASSLWQGAGNTEAFF. The V and J genes are TRBV11-3 and TRBJ1-1; 8 positions match TRBD1. The V gene's germline CDR1 is SGHNT and CDR2 YENEEA. The J segment lost 1 base and the V segment lost 2 bases, leaving 6 bases of the junction unmatched. The CDR3 covers 16 residues.

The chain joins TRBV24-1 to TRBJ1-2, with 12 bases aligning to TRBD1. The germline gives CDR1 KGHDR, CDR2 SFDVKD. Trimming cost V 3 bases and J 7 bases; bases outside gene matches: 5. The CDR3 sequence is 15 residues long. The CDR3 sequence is CATSDVGQGARGYTF. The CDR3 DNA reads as TGTGCCACCAGTGATGTGGGACAGGGGGCTCGTGGCTACACCTTC.

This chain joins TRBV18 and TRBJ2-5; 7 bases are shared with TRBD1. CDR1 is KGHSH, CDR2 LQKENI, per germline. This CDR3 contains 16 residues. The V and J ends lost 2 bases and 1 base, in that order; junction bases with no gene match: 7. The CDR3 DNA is TGTGCCAGCTCACCAGAAACAGGGGACATCCAAGAGACCCAGTACTTC. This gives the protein CASSPETGDIQETQYF.

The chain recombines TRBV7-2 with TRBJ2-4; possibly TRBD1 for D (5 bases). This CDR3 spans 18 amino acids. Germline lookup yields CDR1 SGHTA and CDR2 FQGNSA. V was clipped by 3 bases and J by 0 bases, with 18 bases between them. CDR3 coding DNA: TGTGCCAGCAGCTTCAGTGGGCGACAGACCACAGCCAAAAACATTCAGTACTTC. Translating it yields CASSFSGRQTTAKNIQYF.

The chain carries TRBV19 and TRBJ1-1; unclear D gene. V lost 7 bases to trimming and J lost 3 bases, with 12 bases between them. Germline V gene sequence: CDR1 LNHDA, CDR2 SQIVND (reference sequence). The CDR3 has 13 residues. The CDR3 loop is CASNDIAYTEAFF. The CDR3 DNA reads TGTGCCAGTAACGACATTGCCTACACTGAAGCTTTCTTT.

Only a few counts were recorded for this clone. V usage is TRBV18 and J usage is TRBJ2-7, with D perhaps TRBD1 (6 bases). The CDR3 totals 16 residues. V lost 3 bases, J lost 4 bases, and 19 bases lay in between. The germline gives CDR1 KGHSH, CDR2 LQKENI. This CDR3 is CASSPLGPGERYEQYF. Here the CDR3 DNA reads TGTGCCAGCTCACCTTTAGGTCCAGGGGAGAGGTACGAGCAGTACTTC.

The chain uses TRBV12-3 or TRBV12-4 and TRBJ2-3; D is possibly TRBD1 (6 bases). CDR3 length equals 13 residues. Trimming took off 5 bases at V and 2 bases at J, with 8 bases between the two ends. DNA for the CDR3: TGTGCCAGCAGTCAGGGGTTCACAGATACGCAGTATTTT. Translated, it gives CASSQGFTDTQYF.

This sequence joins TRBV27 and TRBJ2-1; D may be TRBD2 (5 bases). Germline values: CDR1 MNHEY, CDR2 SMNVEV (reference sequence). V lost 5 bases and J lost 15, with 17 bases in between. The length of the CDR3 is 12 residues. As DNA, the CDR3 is TGTGCCAGCAGTCTGGACGGGGTAAAACTGTTCTTC. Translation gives CASSLDGVKLFF.

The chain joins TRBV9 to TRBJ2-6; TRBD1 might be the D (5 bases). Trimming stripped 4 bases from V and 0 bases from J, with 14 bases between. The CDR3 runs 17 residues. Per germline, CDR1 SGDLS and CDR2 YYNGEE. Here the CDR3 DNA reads TGTGCCAGCAGCCTACGGGCAGGGCGCTCTGGGGCCAACGTCCTGACTTTC. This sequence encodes CASSLRAGRSGANVLTF.

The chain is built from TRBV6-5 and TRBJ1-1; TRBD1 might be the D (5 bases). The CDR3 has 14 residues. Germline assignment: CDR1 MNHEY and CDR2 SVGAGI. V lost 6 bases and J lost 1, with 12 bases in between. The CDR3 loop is CASRRTNTNTEAFF. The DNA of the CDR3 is TGTGCCAGCAGGAGGACAAATACGAACACTGAAGCTTTCTTT.

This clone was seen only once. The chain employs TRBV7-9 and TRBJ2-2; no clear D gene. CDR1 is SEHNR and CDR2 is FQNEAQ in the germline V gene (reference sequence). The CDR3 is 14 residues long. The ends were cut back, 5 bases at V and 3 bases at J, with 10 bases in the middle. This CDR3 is CASSVAPDTGELFF. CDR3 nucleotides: TGTGCCAGCAGCGTGGCCCCCGACACCGGGGAGCTGTTTTTT.

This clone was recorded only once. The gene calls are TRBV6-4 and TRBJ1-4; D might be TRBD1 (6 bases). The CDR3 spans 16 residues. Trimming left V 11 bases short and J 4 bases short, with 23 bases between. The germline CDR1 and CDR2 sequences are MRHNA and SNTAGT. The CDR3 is CAGTKAGDRCNEKLFF. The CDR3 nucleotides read TGTGCCGGCACAAAAGCAGGGGACCGGTGTAATGAAAAACTGTTTTTT.

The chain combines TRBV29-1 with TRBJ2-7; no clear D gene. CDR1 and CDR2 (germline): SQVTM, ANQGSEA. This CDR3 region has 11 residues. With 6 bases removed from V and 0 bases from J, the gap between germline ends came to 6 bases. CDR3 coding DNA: TGCAGCGTAAGTAGCTCCTACGAGCAGTACTTC. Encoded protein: CSVSSSYEQYF.

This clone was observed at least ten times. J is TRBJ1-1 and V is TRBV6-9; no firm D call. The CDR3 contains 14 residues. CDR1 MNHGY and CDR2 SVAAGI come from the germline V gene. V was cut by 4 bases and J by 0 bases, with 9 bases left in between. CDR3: CASSLREMNTEAFF. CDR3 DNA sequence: TGTGCCAGCAGTTTAAGGGAGATGAACACTGAAGCTTTCTTT.